This T cell receptor beta chain stems from a study of blood T cell repertoires in COVID-19. With 6 bases removed from V and 0 bases from J, the gap between germline ends came to 15 bases. Per germline, CDR1 SGHVS and CDR2 FQNEAQ. This CDR3 region has 16 residues. Clones were read by immunoSEQ multiplex PCR, and TCRdb kept only the in-frame ones, dropping some. The sample consists of approximately 150,000 clones, 85% to 95% of them appearing once. This clonotype was sampled from a woman aged 60 to 75 with COVID-19, enrolled during active disease. This chain links TRBV7-8 with TRBJ1-3; D possibly corresponds to TRBD1 (6 bases). Sequenced input: peripheral blood. The CDR3 DNA sequence: TGTGCCAGCAGAGGACAGACAGCTTTCTCTGGAAACACCATATATTTT. Its protein is CASRGQTAFSGNTIYF.